The 20 T cell receptor beta chains listed next were all sequenced from one sample in a study of blood T cell repertoires in COVID-19. The table came from immunoSEQ multiplex PCR; TCRdb's copy has only in-frame clones and leaves some out. Of 150,000 or so clones in the sample, roughly 88% were seen once. The sample comprised peripheral blood. All receptors come from a man aged 60-69 years with COVID-19, enrolled during active disease.

This chain uses TRBV30 with TRBJ2-3, with D possibly matching TRBD2 (5 bases). Germline CDR1 GTSNPN, CDR2 SVGIG (reference sequence). V lost 1 base to trimming and J lost 2 bases, with 10 bases between them. The CDR3 totals 14 residues. CDR3 amino acids: CAWSGGFVTDTQYF. The CDR3 DNA is TGTGCCTGGAGTGGAGGGTTTGTCACAGATACGCAGTATTTT.

This chain links TRBV11-2 with TRBJ1-4; D is possibly TRBD1 (5 bases). This CDR3 is built from 19 residues. Germline V lookup: CDR1 SGHAT, CDR2 FQNNGV. With 5 bases removed from V and 4 bases from J, the gap between germline ends came to 26 bases. The DNA of the CDR3 is TGTGCCAGCAGCCCTTCAATAAACAGGATTAGGAGTAGTAATGAAAAACTGTTTTTT. Translated, it gives CASSPSINRIRSSNEKLFF.

J is TRBJ1-5 and V is TRBV9; D call uncertain. V dropped 3 bases and J dropped 2 bases, with 12 bases sitting between them. The CDR3 loop spans 15 amino acids. The germline gives CDR1 SGDLS, CDR2 YYNGEE. CDR3 in amino acids: CASSAPGFGNQPQHF. DNA of the CDR3: TGTGCCAGCAGCGCCCCAGGATTTGGCAATCAGCCCCAGCATTTT.

V is TRBV7-3 and J is TRBJ1-1; 8 nucleotides match TRBD1. V shed 5 bases and J 4 bases; nucleotides not matched to a gene: 6. Germline CDR1 is SGHTA and CDR2 is FQGTGA. The CDR3 loop spans 14 amino acids. This CDR3 reads CASSAQQGVTEAFF. The CDR3 DNA reads TGTGCCAGCAGCGCCCAACAGGGGGTCACTGAAGCTTTCTTT.

This chain's CDR3 is CASSTTGNTEAFF. The CDR3 DNA reads TGTGCCAGCAGCACAACAGGGAACACTGAAGCTTTCTTT. V usage is TRBV6-4 and J usage is TRBJ1-1; possibly TRBD1 for D (5 bases). Germline lookup yields CDR1 MRHNA and CDR2 SNTAGT. V was pared by 6 bases and J by 1 base, with 9 bases between. This CDR3 contains 13 residues.

J is TRBJ1-5 and V is TRBV6-6; possible D gene TRBD1, 6 bases. Per the germline V gene, CDR1 is MNHNY and CDR2 is SVGAGI (reference sequence). Between the trimmed V and J ends, which lost 5 bases and 4 bases, there was a span of 9 bases. This CDR3 comprises 13 residues. The CDR3 DNA reads TGTGCCAGCAGTGGGACAAGTAATCAGCCCCAGCATTTT. This translates into CASSGTSNQPQHF.

V is TRBV18 and J is TRBJ1-3, with D perhaps TRBD1 (6 bases). The CDR3 totals 16 residues. V was trimmed by 3 bases and J by 4 bases, leaving 16 bases between them. Per germline, CDR1 KGHSH and CDR2 LQKENI. The CDR3 loop reads CASSPSTGLRGNTIYF. CDR3 DNA: TGTGCCAGCTCACCTTCAACAGGGCTACGGGGAAACACCATATATTTT.

On this clone: The sample has other DNA sequences that encode this CDR3 too. The chain employs TRBV21-1 and TRBJ1-1. TRBV21-1 is a known pseudogene. The CDR3 covers 10 residues. CDR3 protein: CASSKARAFF. For the CDR3, the DNA is TGTGCCAGCAGCAAAGCTCGGGCTTTCTTT.

The sample holds one count of this clone. The CDR3 reads CASRVDRVREETQYF. In DNA, the CDR3 is TGTGCCAGCAGAGTAGACAGGGTCCGCGAAGAGACCCAGTACTTC. The rearrangement links TRBV27 to TRBJ2-5, with 7 bases lining up with TRBD1. The CDR3 totals 15 residues. V lost 6 bases and J lost 3; bases outside the gene matches: 10. Per germline, CDR1 MNHEY and CDR2 SMNVEV (reference sequence).

This chain uses TRBV18 with TRBJ1-1, with D possibly matching TRBD1 (5 bases). Trimming left V 2 bases short and J 8 bases short, with 15 bases between. This CDR3 spans 14 amino acids. Germline V gives CDR1 KGHSH, CDR2 LQKENI. CDR3 amino acids: CASSPVQSRGEAFF. The CDR3 region has the DNA TGTGCCAGCTCACCAGTACAGTCTCGGGGGGAAGCTTTCTTT.

The chain has TRBV3-1 (or the pseudogene TRBV3-2) and TRBJ2-7; D uncertain. Trimming cost V 4 bases and J 3 bases, with 10 bases left between them. The length of the CDR3 is 13 residues. CDR1 is LGHDT and CDR2 is YNNKEL in the germline V gene (reference sequence). CDR3 nucleotide sequence: TGTGCCAGCAGCCCTACAGAGTTCTACGAGCAGTACTTC. Its protein product is CASSPTEFYEQYF.

Only one count was recorded for this clone. The V and J genes are TRBV2 and TRBJ2-2, with 8 bases fitting TRBD2. Trimming removed 2 bases from V and 2 bases from J; junction bases left unmatched: 4. This CDR3 region has 16 residues. Germline V gives CDR1 SNHLY, CDR2 FYNNEI. In DNA, the CDR3 is TGTGCCAGCAGTGAAACGGGGGGGGCAAACACCGGGGAGCTGTTTTTT. Translation gives CASSETGGANTGELFF.

The rearrangement uses TRBV7-2 and TRBJ2-5; D is perhaps TRBD2 (6 bases). V was clipped by 5 bases and J by 7 bases, with 14 bases between them. The CDR3 is 13 residues long. CDR1 SGHTA and CDR2 FQGNSA come from the germline V gene. CDR3 sequence (DNA): TGTGCCAGCAGCCAGGGACTTTTGCCGACCCAGTACTTC. The encoded protein is CASSQGLLPTQYF. Together with reference TRBV7-2 and TRBJ2-5, the CDR3 gives the full variable domain: GAGVSQSPSNKVTEKGKDVELRCDPISGHTALYWYRQSLGQGLEFLIYFQGNSAPDKSGLPSDRFSAERTGGSVSTLTIQRTQQEDSAVYLCASSQGLLPTQYFGPGTRLLVL.

This clone occurred a few times. The rearrangement joins TRBV19 to TRBJ1-1; a weak D match, TRBD1 (6 bases). The CDR3 is 12 residues long. Germline V gene lookup returns CDR1 LNHDA and CDR2 SQIVND (reference sequence). V was shortened by 8 bases and J by 5 bases, with 12 bases between the two germline ends. CDR3 protein: CASGEQGTEAFF. Written as DNA, the CDR3 is TGTGCCAGTGGGGAACAGGGAACTGAAGCTTTCTTT.

This clone was seen more than once but under ten times. This chain uses TRBV28 with TRBJ1-1; D uncertain. The V gene lost 6 bases and the J gene lost 6 bases, with 17 bases spanning the gap. The CDR3 extends over 14 amino acids. Germline V CDR1 and CDR2: MDHEN, SYDVKM. CDR3 in DNA: TGTGCCAGCAGCTTCCTAGGCATTAACCCTGAAGCTTTCTTT. Protein sequence: CASSFLGINPEAFF.

The rearrangement joins TRBV11-2 to TRBJ1-1, with D possibly being TRBD1 (5 bases). The CDR3 is made up of 12 amino acids. The V end was cut by 4 bases, the J end by 9 bases, with 12 bases between. The germline V gene has CDR1 SGHAT and CDR2 FQNNGV. The CDR3: CASSSQRQQAFF. CDR3 sequence (DNA): TGTGCCAGCAGCTCCCAAAGACAGCAAGCTTTCTTT.

This CDR3 reads CASSVRGLAGTNSYNEQFF. The CDR3 DNA follows: TGCGCCAGCAGCGTCAGGGGACTAGCGGGTACCAACTCCTACAATGAGCAGTTCTTC. The chain is built from TRBV5-1 and TRBJ2-1; 12 bases agree with TRBD2. The germline CDR1 and CDR2 sequences are SGHRS and YFSETQ. V trimming: 4 bases; J trimming: 0 bases; junction bases outside the gene matches: 11. This CDR3 region has 19 residues.

The rearrangement uses TRBV3-1 (or the pseudogene TRBV3-2) and TRBJ1-2; tentatively, D is TRBD1 (6 bases). The CDR3 runs to 14 residues. The germline V gene has CDR1 LGHDT and CDR2 YNNKEL (reference sequence). Trimming shortened V by 4 bases and J by 10 bases, and 19 bases separated the two germline ends. This CDR3 reads CASSPLTNREAYTF. The DNA for the CDR3 is TGTGCCAGCAGCCCGCTAACAAACAGGGAAGCCTACACCTTC.

The chain recombines TRBV19 with TRBJ2-1; 8 bases map to TRBD2. V gave up 4 bases and J gave up 4 bases; unmatched junction bases: 9. This CDR3 region has 16 residues. The V gene's germline CDR1 is LNHDA and CDR2 SQIVND (reference sequence). As DNA, the CDR3 is TGTGCCAGTAGTACCCTGGCTAGCGGGCATTACAATGAGCAGTTCTTC. Translation gives CASSTLASGHYNEQFF.

V usage is TRBV2 and J usage is TRBJ2-1; 10 bases are a match to TRBD2. From germline, CDR1 is SNHLY and CDR2 FYNNEI. This CDR3 has 15 amino acids. The V gene end was trimmed by 5 bases and the J gene end by 6 bases; junction bases not matched to a gene: 7. This CDR3 is CASSSSGRALNEQFF. As DNA, the CDR3 is TGTGCCAGCAGTTCCAGCGGGAGGGCCCTCAATGAGCAGTTCTTC. The whole variable domain, remainder taken from reference TRBV2 and TRBJ2-1, is EPEVTQTPSHQVTQMGQEVILRCVPISNHLYFYWYRQILGQKVEFLVSFYNNEISEKSEIFDDQFSVERPDGSNFTLKIRSTKLEDSAMYFCASSSSGRALNEQFFGPGTRLTVL.